Listed below are T cell receptor beta chains from one sample, sequenced in a study of cytomegalovirus exposure and HLA in healthy donors. Clones were read by immunoSEQ multiplex PCR, and TCRdb kept only the in-frame ones, dropping some. The sample shows about 220,000 clones, around nine tenths of them seen only once. Sequenced material: PBMCs. These receptors all come from a woman aged 18-29 years in good health and CMV-seronegative. Both conserved end residues are trimmed from each CDR3.

cdr3_length v_call cdr3_aa
13 TRBV6-1 ASGETGQGFVTQY
17 TRBV11-2 ASTREGGGLAGSRETQY
13 TRBV10-2 ASSRGGGNTGELF
13 TRBV9 ASSVSGTPNSEQF
11 TRBV6-1 ASSELRGETQY
12 TRBV6-4 ASSYDSRNSPLH
11 TRBV5-1 ASSLDGNYGYT
11 TRBV5-1 ASGPGEEETQY
11 TRBV30 AWTRGSGNTIY
12 TRBV19 ASRLGSGYNEQF
13 TRBV30 AWNLWGVNTGELF
12 TRBV28 ASSFIAPGNEQF
11 TRBV10-3 AISLEVNTEAF
12 TRBV5-1 ASSYDSGSTEAF
10 TRBV7-9 ASSWEGTEAF
14 TRBV30 AWSGLSGFSRGALH
15 TRBV4-1 ASSHLSGKSSYNEQF
12 TRBV6-1 ASSERWDRPGYT
14 TRBV7-2 ASSLTPPGTRYTQY
14 TRBV27 ASSLSTGRGGYEQY
11 TRBV5-4 ASSFPGENEQF
15 TRBV5-4 ASSWDGGAGGNEKLF
14 TRBV5-4 ASSFMQGALDNEQF
12 TRBV27 ASSSQQGVREQY
11 TRBV4-1 ASSPTGSYEQY
12 TRBV10-3 AISGGTGNEKLF
13 TRBV7-3 ASSQGQGANYEQY
11 TRBV30 AWSVQFTSEQY
13 TRBV5-1 ASSPDGRGNTEAF
12 TRBV2 ASSESTGYNEQF
12 TRBV29-1 SATGTGFTGELF
11 TRBV29-1 SVESGLGNTIY
13 TRBV4-1 ASSLRGAGTGELF
11 TRBV25-1 ASSLEGFTEAF
13 TRBV9 ASSVDLSSYNEQF
11 TRBV4-2 ASSQVLGEGYT
8 TRBV20-1 SAREEIAF
9 TRBV30 ARTGGGGYT
17 TRBV5-1 ASSVRLAGGSPSYNEQF
12 TRBV5-1 ASSRTGVGNTIY
10 TRBV13 ASSFLLNEQF
13 TRBV6-5 ASSYSQGLDSPLH
11 TRBV30 AWAPTGGTEAF
15 TRBV2 ASSDGWGQGTPDEQY
13 TRBV6-1 ASRPTALYQETQY
13 TRBV7-9 ASSLGSDSAYGYT
14 TRBV30 AWSPPGTGLGYGYT
15 TRBV18 ASSPYISGGGTDTQY